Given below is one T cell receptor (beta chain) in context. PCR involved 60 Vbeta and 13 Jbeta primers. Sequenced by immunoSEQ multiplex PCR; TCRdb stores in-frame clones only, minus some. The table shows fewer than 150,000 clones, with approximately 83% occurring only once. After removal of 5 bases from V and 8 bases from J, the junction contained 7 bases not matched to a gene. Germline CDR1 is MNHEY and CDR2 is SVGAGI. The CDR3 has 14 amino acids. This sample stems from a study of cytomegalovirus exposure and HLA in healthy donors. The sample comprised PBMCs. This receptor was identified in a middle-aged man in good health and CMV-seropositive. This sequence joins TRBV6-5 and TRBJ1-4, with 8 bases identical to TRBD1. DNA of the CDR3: TGTGCCAGCAGTCTCAGACAGGGGAAGGAAAAACTGTTTTTT. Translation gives CASSLRQGKEKLFF.